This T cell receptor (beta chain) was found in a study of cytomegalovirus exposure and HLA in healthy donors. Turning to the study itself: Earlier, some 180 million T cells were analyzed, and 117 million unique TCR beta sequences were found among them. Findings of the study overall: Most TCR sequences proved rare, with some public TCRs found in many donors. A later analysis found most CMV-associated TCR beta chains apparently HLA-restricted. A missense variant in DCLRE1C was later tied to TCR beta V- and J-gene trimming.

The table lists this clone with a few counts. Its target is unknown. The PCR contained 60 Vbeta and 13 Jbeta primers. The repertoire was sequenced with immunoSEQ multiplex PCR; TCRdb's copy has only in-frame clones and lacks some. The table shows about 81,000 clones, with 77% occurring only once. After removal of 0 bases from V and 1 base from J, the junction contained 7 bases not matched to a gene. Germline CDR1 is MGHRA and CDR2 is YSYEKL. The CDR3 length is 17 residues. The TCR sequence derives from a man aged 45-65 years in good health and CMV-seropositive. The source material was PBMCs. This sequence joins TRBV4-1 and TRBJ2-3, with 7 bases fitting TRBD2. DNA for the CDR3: TGCGCCAGCAGCCAAGATCAATTTGGGGGGGGCACAGATACGCAGTATTTT. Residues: CASSQDQFGGGTDTQYF.